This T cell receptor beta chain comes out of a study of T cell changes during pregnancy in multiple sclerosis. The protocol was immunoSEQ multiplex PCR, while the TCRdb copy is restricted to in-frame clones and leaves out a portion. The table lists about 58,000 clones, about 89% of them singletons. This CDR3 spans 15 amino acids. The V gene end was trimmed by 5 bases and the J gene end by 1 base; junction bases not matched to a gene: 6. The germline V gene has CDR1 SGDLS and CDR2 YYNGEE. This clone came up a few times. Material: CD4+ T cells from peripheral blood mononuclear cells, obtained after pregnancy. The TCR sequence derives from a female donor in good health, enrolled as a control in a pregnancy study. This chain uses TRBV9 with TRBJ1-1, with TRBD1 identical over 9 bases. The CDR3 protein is CASSPGTGRNTEAFF. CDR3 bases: TGTGCCAGCAGTCCCGGGACAGGGAGGAACACTGAAGCTTTCTTT.